The clone carrying this TCR beta chain appeared once. The entry originates in a study of metastatic and nonmetastatic thyroid tumors. Study background: Repertoire comparison spanned blood and tumor or nodule tissue of malignant and benign thyroid patients.

Patients had received no treatment of any kind before thyroid surgery. Per the authors' pipeline: Clinicopathological groups of papillary thyroid cancer showed CDR3 differences that were used to build a distant-metastasis classifier. TCRdb used MiXCR to call clones anew from the PCR reads. It is TCRdb's table, rather than the study itself, that gives the V and J calls and clone size. The repertoire holds tens of thousands of clones, with approximately 24% as singletons. The CDR3 spans 16 residues. The ends were cut back, 4 bases at V and 1 base at J, with 15 bases in the middle. Germline V gene data show CDR1 as SGHRS and CDR2 as YFSETQ.

Source material: tumor tissue. This TCR came from a female donor with papillary thyroid cancer or a benign thyroid nodule (not recorded which). Some clones in this sample may be carry-over from other donors' samples. The J gene is TRBJ1-3, the V gene TRBV5-1; possible D gene TRBD1, 5 bases. CDR3 region: CASSMGLTASGNTIYF. The CDR3 coding sequence is TGCGCCAGCAGCATGGGTTTGACAGCGTCTGGAAACACCATATATTTT.